This T cell receptor beta chain emerged from a study of response to subunit inactivated influenza vaccine. Findings and limits, study-wide: Only a handful of new T cells, the authors suggested, are recruited with each seasonal influenza vaccination.

V lost 0 bases and J lost 5; bases outside the gene matches: 9. This CDR3 comprises 16 residues. The germline V gene encodes CDR1 MNHEY and CDR2 SVGEGT. Remarks on this clonotype: Its antigen is unknown.

TCRdb passed the RT-PCR reads through MiXCR, listing each CDR3 protein once. This table has about 780,000 distinct CDR3 sequences, under 20% appearing once. Here the sequenced sample was PBMCs from blood, taken around 5 days after vaccination. The V call is TRBV6-2 or TRBV6-3, the J call TRBJ2-7; 8 positions agree with TRBD2. This TCR came from a middle-aged man who received an inactivated influenza vaccine. CDR3: CASSYSQVAGYHEQYF. In DNA, the CDR3 is TGTGCCAGCAGTTACTCGCAGGTAGCGGGATACCACGAGCAGTACTTC.